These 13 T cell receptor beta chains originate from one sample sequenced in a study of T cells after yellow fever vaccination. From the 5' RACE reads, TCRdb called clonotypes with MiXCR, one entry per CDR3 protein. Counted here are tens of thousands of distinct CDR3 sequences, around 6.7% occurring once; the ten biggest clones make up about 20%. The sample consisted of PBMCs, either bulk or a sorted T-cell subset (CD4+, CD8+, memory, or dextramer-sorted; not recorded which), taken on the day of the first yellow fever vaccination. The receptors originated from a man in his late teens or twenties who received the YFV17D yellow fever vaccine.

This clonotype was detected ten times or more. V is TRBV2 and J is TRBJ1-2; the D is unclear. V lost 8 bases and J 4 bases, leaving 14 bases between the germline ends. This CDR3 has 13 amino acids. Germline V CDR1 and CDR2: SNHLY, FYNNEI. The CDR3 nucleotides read TGTGCCAGCGGAGCAGAGTTGTTCTATGGCTACACCTTC. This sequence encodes CASGAELFYGYTF.

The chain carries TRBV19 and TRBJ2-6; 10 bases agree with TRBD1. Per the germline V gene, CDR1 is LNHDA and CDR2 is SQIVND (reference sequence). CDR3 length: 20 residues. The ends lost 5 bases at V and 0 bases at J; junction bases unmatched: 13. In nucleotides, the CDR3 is TGTGCCAGTAGTCCTTGGGACAGGGGTAGGTTGGGCTCTGGGGCCAACGTCCTGACTTTC. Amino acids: CASSPWDRGRLGSGANVLTF.

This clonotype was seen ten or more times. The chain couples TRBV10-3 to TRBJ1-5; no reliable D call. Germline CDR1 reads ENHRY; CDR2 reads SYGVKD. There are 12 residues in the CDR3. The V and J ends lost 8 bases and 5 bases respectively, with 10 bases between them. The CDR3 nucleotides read TGTGCCATCGGGGATAGTTATCAGCCCCAGCATTTT. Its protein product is CAIGDSYQPQHF.

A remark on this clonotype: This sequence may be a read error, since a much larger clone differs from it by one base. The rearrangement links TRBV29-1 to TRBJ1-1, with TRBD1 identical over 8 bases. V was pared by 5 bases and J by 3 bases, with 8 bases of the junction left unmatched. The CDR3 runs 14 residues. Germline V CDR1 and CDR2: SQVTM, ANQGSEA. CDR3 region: CSVPRQGRDTEAFF. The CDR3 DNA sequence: TGCAGCGTTCCGCGACAGGGGAGGGACACTGAAGCTTTCTTT.

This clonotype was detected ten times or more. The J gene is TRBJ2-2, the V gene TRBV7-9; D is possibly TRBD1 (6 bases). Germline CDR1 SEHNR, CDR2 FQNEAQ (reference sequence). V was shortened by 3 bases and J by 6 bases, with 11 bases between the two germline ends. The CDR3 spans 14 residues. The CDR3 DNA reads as TGTGCCAGCAGCTTGAGGGGGTCGTCCGGGGAGCTGTTTTTT. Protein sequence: CASSLRGSSGELFF.

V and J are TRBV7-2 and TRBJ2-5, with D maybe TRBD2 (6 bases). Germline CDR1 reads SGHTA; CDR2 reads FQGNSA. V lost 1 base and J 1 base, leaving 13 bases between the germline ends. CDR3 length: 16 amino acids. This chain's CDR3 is CASSLVAGNAQETQYF. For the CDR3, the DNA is TGTGCCAGCAGCTTAGTGGCGGGGAACGCCCAAGAGACCCAGTACTTC. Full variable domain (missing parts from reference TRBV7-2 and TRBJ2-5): GAGVSQSPSNKVTEKGKDVELRCDPISGHTALYWYRQSLGQGLEFLIYFQGNSAPDKSGLPSDRFSAERTGGSVSTLTIQRTQQEDSAVYLCASSLVAGNAQETQYFGPGTRLLVL.

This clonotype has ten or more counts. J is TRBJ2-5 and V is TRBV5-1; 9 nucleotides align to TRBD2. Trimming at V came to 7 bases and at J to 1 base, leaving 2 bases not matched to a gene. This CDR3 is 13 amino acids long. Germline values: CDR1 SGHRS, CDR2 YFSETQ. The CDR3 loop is CASQRGAQETQYF. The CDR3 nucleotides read TGCGCCAGCCAGCGGGGGGCCCAAGAGACCCAGTACTTC.

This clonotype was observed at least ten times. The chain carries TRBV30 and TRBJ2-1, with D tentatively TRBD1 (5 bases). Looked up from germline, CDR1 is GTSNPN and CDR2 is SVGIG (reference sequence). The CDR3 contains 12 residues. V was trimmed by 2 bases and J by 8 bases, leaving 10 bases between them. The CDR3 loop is CAWSRQIDEQFF. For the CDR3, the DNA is TGTGCCTGGAGTCGACAGATCGATGAGCAGTTCTTC.

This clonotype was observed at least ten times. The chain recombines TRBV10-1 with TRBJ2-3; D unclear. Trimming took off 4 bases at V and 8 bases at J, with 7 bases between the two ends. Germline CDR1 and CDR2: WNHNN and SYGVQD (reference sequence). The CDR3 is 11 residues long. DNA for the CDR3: TGCGCCAGCAGTGGAATTGGTACGCAGTATTTT. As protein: CASSGIGTQYF.

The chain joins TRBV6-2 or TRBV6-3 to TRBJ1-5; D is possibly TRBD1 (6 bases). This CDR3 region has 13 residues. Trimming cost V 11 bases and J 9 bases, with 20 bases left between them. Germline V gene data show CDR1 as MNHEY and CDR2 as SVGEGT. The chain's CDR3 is CAAGAGASSPQHF. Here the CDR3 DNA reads TGTGCCGCCGGGGCAGGGGCGTCTTCGCCCCAGCATTTT.

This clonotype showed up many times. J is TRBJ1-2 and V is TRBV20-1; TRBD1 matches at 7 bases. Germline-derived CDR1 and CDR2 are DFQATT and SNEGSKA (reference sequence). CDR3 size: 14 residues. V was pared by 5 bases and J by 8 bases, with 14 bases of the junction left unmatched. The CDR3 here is CSAGPKTGVGGYTF. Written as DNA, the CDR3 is TGCAGTGCTGGTCCTAAAACAGGGGTGGGCGGCTACACCTTC.

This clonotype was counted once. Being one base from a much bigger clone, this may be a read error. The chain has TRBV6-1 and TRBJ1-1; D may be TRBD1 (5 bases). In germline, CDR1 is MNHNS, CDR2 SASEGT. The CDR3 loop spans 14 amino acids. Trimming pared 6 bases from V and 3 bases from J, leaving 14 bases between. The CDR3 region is CASRGTQLDTEAFF. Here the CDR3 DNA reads TGTGCCAGCAGGGGGACTCAGCTGGACACTGAAGCTTTCTTT.

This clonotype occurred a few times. Here the CDR3 reads CSARDQGDYGYTF. DNA for the CDR3: TGCAGTGCTAGAGACCAGGGGGACTATGGCTACACCTTC. This rearrangement joins TRBV20-1 to TRBJ1-2, with 7 bases matching TRBD1. V lost 0 bases and J lost 3; bases outside the gene matches: 1. Germline loops: CDR1 DFQATT, CDR2 SNEGSKA (reference sequence). CDR3 length: 13 residues.